This T cell receptor beta chain came from a study of cytomegalovirus exposure and HLA in healthy donors. A note on this clone: The antigen is unknown.

Study-wide results and limits: In a later analysis, first-cohort TCR clusters were found to tend to co-occur in the 95 to 150 validation repertoires. Overall, approximately 180 TCR beta chains were annotated as cytomegalovirus-associated.

CDR1 and CDR2 (germline): MNHEY, SMNVEV (reference sequence). This CDR3 comprises 16 residues. Trimming left V 1 base short and J 0 bases short, with 9 bases between. The protocol was immunoSEQ multiplex PCR, while the TCRdb copy is restricted to in-frame clones and leaves out a portion. The sample has 210,000 or so clones; 88% are singletons. Sequenced input: PBMCs. The rearrangement links TRBV27 to TRBJ2-2; D is undetermined. The clonotype originates from a woman under 30 in good health and CMV-seronegative. The chain's CDR3 is CASSLFESPNTGELFF. Here the CDR3 DNA reads TGTGCCAGCAGTTTATTTGAGTCCCCGAACACCGGGGAGCTGTTTTTT.